This T cell receptor (beta chain) appears in the sequencing data of a study of OX40 agonist ivuxolimab in advanced cancers. The CDR3 sequence is 15 residues long. V lost 0 bases and J 4 bases, leaving 10 bases between the germline ends. Germline V gene sequence: CDR1 MGHRA, CDR2 YSYEKL. Sequenced by immunoSEQ multiplex PCR; TCRdb stores in-frame clones only, minus some. The sample lists about 77,000 clones, 65% to 90% seen once, with around 0.75% in the top ten. This clone was recorded at least ten times. The starting material was CD4+ or CD8+ T cells sorted from blood, obtained in a trial of the OX40 agonist ivuxolimab. The chain employs TRBV4-1 and TRBJ1-5, with no clear D. The source of this sequence is an adult with an advanced solid tumor such as melanoma, head and neck, liver or kidney cancer. The CDR3 reads CASSQEGRRNQPQHF. The CDR3 DNA is TGCGCCAGCAGCCAAGAAGGCAGGAGAAATCAGCCCCAGCATTTT.